A selection of T cell receptor beta chains follows, all from one sample in a study of cytomegalovirus exposure and HLA in healthy donors. Using immunoSEQ multiplex PCR, the repertoire was profiled, and TCRdb retains in-frame clones only, with some absent. This sample carries 86,000 or so clones, roughly 77% of them seen once, and the ten largest clones take under 15%. The source material was PBMCs. Every receptor here comes from a woman aged 40 to 50 in good health and CMV-seropositive. CDR3s leave out the opening cysteine and the closing phenylalanine or tryptophan.

j_gene	v_gene	CDR3aa
TRBJ1-5	TRBV6-5	ASSYSGGGRQPQH
TRBJ2-7	TRBV5-1	ASRQAAYEQY
TRBJ1-5	TRBV6-5	ASSYTDGQPQH
TRBJ2-6	TRBV10-3	AISDLAGANVLT
TRBJ1-6	TRBV2	ASRTENSPLH
TRBJ1-1	TRBV7-9	ASSFGSANTEAF
TRBJ2-3	TRBV13	ASSSEISDTQY
TRBJ2-5	TRBV4-3	ASSQDDSGETQY
TRBJ1-4	TRBV6-5	ASSRGNEKLF
TRBJ1-4	TRBV7-9	ASSPSGGNEKLF
TRBJ1-6	TRBV28	ASSFSRLNNSPLH
TRBJ1-5	TRBV19	ASSTRGSNSNQPQH
TRBJ2-1	TRBV28	ASSSSLLAGVSHEQF
TRBJ2-5	TRBV5-1	ASRGLAGGVRSQETQY
TRBJ1-1	TRBV5-4	ASSLETGRAEAF
TRBJ1-2	TRBV7-9	ASSLGTGVYGYT
TRBJ1-5	TRBV2	ASSYDSHSNQPQH
TRBJ2-2	TRBV6-5	ASGTSGSNTGELF
TRBJ1-5	TRBV29-1	SVVTTGGSDQPQH
TRBJ1-1	TRBV9	ASSEGGLNTEAF
TRBJ1-2	TRBV7-2	ASSLYSHYGYT
TRBJ2-2	TRBV25-1	ASSDLNTGELF
TRBJ1-1	TRBV18	ASSPLGGWAEAF
TRBJ2-1	TRBV7-7	ASSPDGVAGNEQF
TRBJ1-1	TRBV7-9	ASRPGQGFGEAF
TRBJ1-2	TRBV7-2	ASSLGAESYT
TRBJ2-3	TRBV11-2	ASRVRSDTQY
TRBJ2-1	TRBV11-3	ASSFGKNGGKNEQF
TRBJ1-4	TRBV19	ASSIGSREKLF
TRBJ1-4	TRBV9	ASSSTGAADEKLF
TRBJ2-5	TRBV4-1	ASSPSGGAVETQY
TRBJ1-2	TRBV7-9	ASSYDTYGYT
TRBJ1-2	TRBV27	ASSPVSIGDHYGYT
TRBJ1-1	TRBV7-8	ASSSLSGEAF
TRBJ1-6	TRBV18	ASSTSGVSSPLH
TRBJ1-5	TRBV4-1	ASSQDGGQPQH
TRBJ2-1	TRBV7-6	ASSSSGTPANEQF
TRBJ1-2	TRBV18	ASSPRDSREGYGYT
TRBJ1-2	TRBV19	ASSRRHTRSGEYGYT
TRBJ2-7	TRBV5-6	ASSSGGYGRYEQY
TRBJ1-3	TRBV18	ASSPISQGNGNTIY
TRBJ2-2	TRBV5-1	ASSIGQGGGELF
TRBJ2-1	TRBV5-5	ASSLFVGAPNNEQF
TRBJ1-1	TRBV28	ASRTGTEAF
TRBJ2-1	TRBV7-6	ASSQIAGVWNEQF
TRBJ2-1	TRBV7-8	ASSSPPRANDNEQF
TRBJ2-3	TRBV11-1	ASSLAVSTDTQY
TRBJ1-4	TRBV9	ASSVGPRVDEKLF
TRBJ2-1	TRBV7-2	ASSLLHPGYNEQF
TRBJ1-2	TRBV10-3	AISENSWGGYT
TRBJ2-2	TRBV5-1	ASSLELAVTGELF
TRBJ1-3	TRBV7-2	ASSATGVSGGNGNTIY
TRBJ1-5	TRBV9	ASSPGIGASNQPQH
TRBJ1-2	TRBV4-3	ASSQVGGPPNYGYT
TRBJ1-4	TRBV18	ASSPQGAGGEKLF
TRBJ1-1	TRBV6-5	ASSYSGEVDQAF